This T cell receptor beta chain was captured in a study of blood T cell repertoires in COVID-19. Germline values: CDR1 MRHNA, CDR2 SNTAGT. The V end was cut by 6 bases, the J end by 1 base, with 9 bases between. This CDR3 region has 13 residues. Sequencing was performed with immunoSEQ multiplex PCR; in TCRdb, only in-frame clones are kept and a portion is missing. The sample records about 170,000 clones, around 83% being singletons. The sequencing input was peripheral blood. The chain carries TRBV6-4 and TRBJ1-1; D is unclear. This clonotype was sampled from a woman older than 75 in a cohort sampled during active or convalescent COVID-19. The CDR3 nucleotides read TGTGCCAGCAGACGAGAAAGGAACACTGAAGCTTTCTTT. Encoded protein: CASRRERNTEAFF.